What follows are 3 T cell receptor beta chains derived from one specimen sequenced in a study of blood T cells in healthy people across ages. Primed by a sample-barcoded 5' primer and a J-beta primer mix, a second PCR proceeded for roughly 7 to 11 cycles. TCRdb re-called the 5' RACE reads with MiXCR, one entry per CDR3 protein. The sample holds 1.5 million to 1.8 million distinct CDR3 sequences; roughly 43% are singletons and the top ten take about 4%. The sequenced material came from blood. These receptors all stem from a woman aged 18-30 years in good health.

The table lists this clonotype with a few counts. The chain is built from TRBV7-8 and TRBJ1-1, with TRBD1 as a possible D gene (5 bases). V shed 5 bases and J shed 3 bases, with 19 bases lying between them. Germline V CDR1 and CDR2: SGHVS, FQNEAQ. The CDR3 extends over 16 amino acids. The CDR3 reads CASSQSRRDSHTEAFF. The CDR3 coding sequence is TGTGCCAGCAGCCAAAGTCGGAGAGACAGTCACACTGAAGCTTTCTTT.

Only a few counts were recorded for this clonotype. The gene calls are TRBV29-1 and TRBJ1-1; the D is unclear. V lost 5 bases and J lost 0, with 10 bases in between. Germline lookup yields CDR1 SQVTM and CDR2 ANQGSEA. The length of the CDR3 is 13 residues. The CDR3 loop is CSVSLRLNTEAFF. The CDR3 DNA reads TGCAGCGTTTCTCTCCGGTTGAACACTGAAGCTTTCTTT. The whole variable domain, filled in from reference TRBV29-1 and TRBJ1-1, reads SAVISQKPSRDICQRGTSLTIQCQVDSQVTMMFWYRQQPGQSLTLIATANQGSEATYESGFVIDKFPISRPNLTFSTLTVSNMSPEDSSIYLCSVSLRLNTEAFFGQGTRLTVV.

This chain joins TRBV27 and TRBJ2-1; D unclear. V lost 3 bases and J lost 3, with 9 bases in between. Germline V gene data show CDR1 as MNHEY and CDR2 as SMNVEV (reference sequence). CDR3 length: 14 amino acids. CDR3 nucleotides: TGTGCCAGCAGTTTTGGTCAAAACTACAATGAGCAGTTCTTC. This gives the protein CASSFGQNYNEQFF.